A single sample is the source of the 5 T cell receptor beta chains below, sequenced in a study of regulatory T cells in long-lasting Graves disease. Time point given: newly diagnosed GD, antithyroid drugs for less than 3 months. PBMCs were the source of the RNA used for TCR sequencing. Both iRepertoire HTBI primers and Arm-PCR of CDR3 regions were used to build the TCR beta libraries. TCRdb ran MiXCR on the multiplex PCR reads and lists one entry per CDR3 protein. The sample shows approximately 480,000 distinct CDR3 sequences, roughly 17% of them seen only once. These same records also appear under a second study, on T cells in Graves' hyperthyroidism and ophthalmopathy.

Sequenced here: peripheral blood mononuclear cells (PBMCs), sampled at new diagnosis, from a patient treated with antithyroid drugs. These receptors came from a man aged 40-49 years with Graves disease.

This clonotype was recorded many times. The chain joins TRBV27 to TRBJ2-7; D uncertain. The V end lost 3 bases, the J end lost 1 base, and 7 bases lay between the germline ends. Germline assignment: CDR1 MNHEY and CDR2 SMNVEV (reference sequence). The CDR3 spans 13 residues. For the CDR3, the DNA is TGTGCCAGCAGTTTCAGCCGGTCCTACGAGCAGTACTTC. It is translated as CASSFSRSYEQYF.

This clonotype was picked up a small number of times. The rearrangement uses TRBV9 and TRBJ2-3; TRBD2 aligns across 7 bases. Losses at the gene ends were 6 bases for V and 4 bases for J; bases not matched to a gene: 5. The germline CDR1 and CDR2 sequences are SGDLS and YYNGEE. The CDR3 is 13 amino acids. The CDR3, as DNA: TGTGCCAGCAATGGCGGGGGAGCAGATACGCAGTATTTT. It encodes CASNGGGADTQYF.

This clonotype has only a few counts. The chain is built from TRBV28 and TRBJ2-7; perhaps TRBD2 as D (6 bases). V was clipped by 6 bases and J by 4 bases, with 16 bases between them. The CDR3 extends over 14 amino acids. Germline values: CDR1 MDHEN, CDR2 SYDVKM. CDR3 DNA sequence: TGTGCCAGCAGAGTACTGGCGGGGTTATACGAGCAGTACTTC. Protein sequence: CASRVLAGLYEQYF.

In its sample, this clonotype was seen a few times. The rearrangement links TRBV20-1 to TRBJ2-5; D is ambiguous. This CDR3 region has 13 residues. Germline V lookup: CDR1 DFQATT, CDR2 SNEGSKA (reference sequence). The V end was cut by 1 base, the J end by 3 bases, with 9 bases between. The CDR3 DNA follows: TGCAGTGCTAGAGGTGGCGGAGAAGAGACCCAGTACTTC. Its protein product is CSARGGGEETQYF.

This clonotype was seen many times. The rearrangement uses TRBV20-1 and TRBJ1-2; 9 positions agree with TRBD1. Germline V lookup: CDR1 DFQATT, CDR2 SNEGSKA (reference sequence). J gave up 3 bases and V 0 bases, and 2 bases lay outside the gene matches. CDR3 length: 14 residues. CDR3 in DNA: TGCAGTGCTAGAGAAACAGGGGGCCACTATGGCTACACCTTC. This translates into CSARETGGHYGYTF.